Below are 21 T cell receptor beta chains sequenced from a single sample in a study of T cells in Graves' hyperthyroidism and ophthalmopathy. TCR beta CDR3 regions were amplified from RNA transcripts. HTBI primers were used for first-round RT-PCR of the TCR CDR3. TCRdb re-called the multiplex PCR reads through MiXCR, storing one row per CDR3 protein. Of about 380,000 distinct CDR3 sequences listed, about 18% are singletons. Material for sequencing was blood. These receptors came from a man between 18 and 35 years old with Graves' ophthalmopathy.

This clonotype was recorded a few times. V and J are TRBV19 and TRBJ1-5, with 7 bases lining up with TRBD1. The ends lost 8 bases at V and 7 bases at J; junction bases unmatched: 17. The CDR3 loop spans 16 amino acids. Germline CDR1 is LNHDA and CDR2 is SQIVND (reference sequence). The CDR3 sequence: CASRPRGGSVGQPQHF. CDR3 DNA sequence: TGTGCCAGTCGACCCAGGGGGGGATCGGTTGGGCAGCCCCAGCATTTT.

The chain employs TRBV28 and TRBJ1-6; D might be TRBD1 (5 bases). Germline V gene lookup returns CDR1 MDHEN and CDR2 SYDVKM. Trimming took 5 bases from V and 0 from J, leaving 11 bases between them. The CDR3 extends over 16 amino acids. The CDR3 sequence: CASSPPGGSYNSPLHF. The CDR3 DNA reads as TGTGCCAGCAGTCCTCCGGGGGGCTCCTATAATTCACCCCTCCACTTT.

This clonotype has at least ten counts. V gene TRBV18 combines with J gene TRBJ1-4; TRBD1 matches at 8 bases. This CDR3 has 14 residues. In germline, CDR1 is KGHSH, CDR2 LQKENI. The trim removed 6 bases at V and 4 bases at J, leaving 4 bases unmatched. In nucleotides, the CDR3 is TGTGCCAGCTCTTCACAGGGGGATAATGAAAAACTGTTTTTT. Protein product: CASSSQGDNEKLFF.

This clonotype was counted many times. The chain couples TRBV11-2 to TRBJ1-2, with D unresolved. The V gene's germline CDR1 is SGHAT and CDR2 FQNNGV. The CDR3 sequence is 18 residues long. V was cut by 5 bases and J by 2 bases, with 24 bases left in between. CDR3 sequence reads: CASSRGLAATDRNYGYTF. The CDR3 DNA follows: TGTGCCAGCAGCAGAGGGCTGGCAGCAACTGATAGAAACTATGGCTACACCTTC.

This clonotype showed up just a few times. V is TRBV7-3 and J is TRBJ2-2; D remains ambiguous. The CDR3 contains 14 residues. The ends were cut back, 4 bases at V and 8 bases at J, with 14 bases in the middle. CDR1 and CDR2 (germline): SGHTA, FQGTGA. DNA of the CDR3: TGTGCCAGCAGCTCCGGGTCCTTTGTTGGGGAGCTGTTTTTT. Its translation: CASSSGSFVGELFF.

This clonotype was observed a handful of times. The chain joins TRBV4-1 to TRBJ2-3; D tentatively fits TRBD1 or TRBD2 (6 bases each). V was trimmed by 2 bases and J by 3 bases, leaving 21 bases between them. The CDR3 sequence is 18 residues long. Germline-derived CDR1 and CDR2 are MGHRA and YSYEKL. CDR3 in DNA: TGCGCCAGCAGCCAAAGAAGTGGTGGTGGGGGGCAGACAGATACGCAGTATTTT. It codes for CASSQRSGGGGQTDTQYF.

This chain links TRBV6-1 with TRBJ2-3; D is perhaps TRBD2 (7 bases). CDR3 length: 15 residues. V was pared by 8 bases and J by 4 bases, with 19 bases between. CDR1 and CDR2 (germline): MNHNS, SASEGT. CDR3 in amino acids: CASAEGGGRADTQYF. The CDR3 DNA sequence: TGTGCCAGCGCTGAAGGGGGGGGTCGGGCAGATACGCAGTATTTT.

V and J are TRBV25-1 and TRBJ2-1; 10 bases fit TRBD1. The CDR3 has 16 residues. Germline CDR1 MGHDK, CDR2 SYGVNS. The ends lost 7 bases at V and 7 bases at J; junction bases unmatched: 13. The CDR3 DNA reads TGTGCCAGCAACCCCAACCGGGACAGGGGATTAAATGAGCAGTTCTTC. This translates into CASNPNRDRGLNEQFF. The variable domain in full, completed from reference TRBV25-1 and TRBJ2-1, reads EADIYQTPRYLVIGTGKKITLECSQTMGHDKMYWYQQDPGMELHLIHYSYGVNSTEKGDLSSESTVSRIRTEHFPLTLESARPSHTSQYLCASNPNRDRGLNEQFFGPGTRLTVL.

Many counts were recorded for this clonotype. This chain uses TRBV3-1 with TRBJ2-7; perhaps TRBD1 as D (6 bases). V shed 4 bases and J shed 2 bases, with 15 bases lying between them. The germline CDR1 and CDR2 sequences are LGHDT and YNNKEL (reference sequence). The CDR3 runs 15 residues. The CDR3 coding sequence is TGTGCCAGCAGCCCCAGTCTAGGGGGAACCTACGAGCAGTACTTC. Translated: CASSPSLGGTYEQYF.

The genes are TRBV19 and TRBJ2-7; D is undetermined. Germline V lookup: CDR1 LNHDA, CDR2 SQIVND (reference sequence). V was pared by 5 bases and J by 0 bases, with 14 bases between. The CDR3 length is 15 residues. CDR3 nucleotide sequence: TGTGCCAGTAGTGTGGAGTGGGCAGCCTCCTACGAGCAGTACTTC. Protein product: CASSVEWAASYEQYF.

This clonotype was observed at least ten times. CDR3 in amino acids: CASSGDLYEQYF. The CDR3 DNA sequence: TGTGCCAGCAGCGGGGACCTCTACGAGCAGTACTTC. The chain is built from TRBV6-2 or TRBV6-3 and TRBJ2-7; either TRBD1 or TRBD2 may supply D (5 bases each). V gave up 6 bases and J gave up 3 bases, with 9 bases separating them. The CDR3 extends over 12 amino acids. The germline CDR1 and CDR2 sequences are MNHEY and SVGEGT.

This clonotype showed up many times. V gene TRBV11-3 combines with J gene TRBJ2-5, with 10 bases fitting TRBD2. Trimming cost V 5 bases and J 2 bases; bases outside gene matches: 8. CDR1 and CDR2 from the germline V gene are SGHNT and YENEEA. This CDR3 has 16 amino acids. In DNA, the CDR3 is TGTGCCAGCAGCAAGGGGCTAGCGGGGGTACAAGAGACCCAGTACTTC. Protein product: CASSKGLAGVQETQYF.

Many counts were recorded for this clonotype. The gene calls are TRBV20-1 and TRBJ1-1, with unresolved D. The CDR3 length is 15 residues. Trimming removed 3 bases from V and 3 bases from J, with 17 bases in between. The germline gives CDR1 DFQATT, CDR2 SNEGSKA (reference sequence). This chain's CDR3 is CSASIPGPVYTEAFF. CDR3 nucleotide sequence: TGCAGTGCTAGTATTCCAGGTCCTGTGTACACTGAAGCTTTCTTT.

The chain links TRBV18 to TRBJ1-6; D gene uncertain. From germline, CDR1 is KGHSH and CDR2 LQKENI. This CDR3 is 15 amino acids long. The V end lost 2 bases, the J end lost 3 bases, and 8 bases lay between the germline ends. Here the CDR3 DNA reads TGTGCCAGCTCACCAGGGCGCAACTATAATTCACCCCTCCACTTT. This encodes CASSPGRNYNSPLHF.

This rearrangement joins TRBV6-2 or TRBV6-3 to TRBJ2-3; 8 bases fit TRBD2. The ends lost 6 bases at V and 2 bases at J; junction bases unmatched: 7. The CDR3 has 15 residues. Per the germline V gene, CDR1 is MNHEY and CDR2 is SVGEGT. The CDR3 loop is CASRAGGGTTDTQYF. The CDR3 bases are TGTGCCAGCAGGGCCGGCGGGGGGACCACAGATACGCAGTATTTT.

In this sample, this clonotype turned up many times. The rearrangement joins TRBV27 to TRBJ1-2, with D hard to call. V was pared by 10 bases and J by 0 bases, with 12 bases between. Germline V gene lookup returns CDR1 MNHEY and CDR2 SMNVEV (reference sequence). This CDR3 is built from 13 residues. The CDR3 coding sequence is TGTGCCACCCGAGGGCGGGCTAACTATGGCTACACCTTC. Translated, it gives CATRGRANYGYTF.

Concerning this clonotype itself: One end of the junction is discordant with germline, which a read error may explain. The chain recombines TRBV5-4 with TRBJ2-4; a weak D match, TRBD2 (7 bases). There are 16 residues in the CDR3. CDR1 is SGHNT, CDR2 YYREEE, per germline (reference sequence). DNA for the CDR3: TGCGCCAGCAGCCAGAGGGGGGGACTAGCCAAAAACATTCAGTACTTC. Amino acid sequence: CASSQRGGLAKNIQYF.

Of note for this clonotype: A much larger clonotype is one base distant, so this may be a read error. V and J are TRBV6-1 and TRBJ2-2, with D perhaps TRBD1 or TRBD2 (7 bases each). Germline V lookup: CDR1 MNHNS, CDR2 SASEGT. There are 16 residues in the CDR3. CDR3 sequence (DNA): TGTGCCAGCAGACCCCGGGGAGGGGGCTCTACCGAGGAGCTGTTTTTT. Its translation is CASRPRGGGSTEELFF.

The genes are TRBV27 and TRBJ2-1; possibly TRBD2 for D (5 bases). V lost 2 bases, J lost 9 bases, and 8 bases lay in between. The germline V gene has CDR1 MNHEY and CDR2 SMNVEV (reference sequence). The CDR3 totals 12 residues. CDR3 bases: TGTGCCAGCAGTTTACCGGGGTCTGAGCAGTTCTTC. Protein sequence: CASSLPGSEQFF.

V is TRBV12-3 or TRBV12-4 and J is TRBJ2-5; D is unresolved. V was trimmed by 2 bases and J by 4 bases, leaving 11 bases between them. The CDR3 extends over 14 amino acids. Here the CDR3 DNA reads TGTGCCAGCAGTTTATGGGCTTCCCGAGAGACCCAGTACTTC. It translates to CASSLWASRETQYF.

This clonotype was counted between two and nine times. This chain uses TRBV9 with TRBJ2-3; the D gene is possibly TRBD1 (6 bases). Germline loops: CDR1 SGDLS, CDR2 YYNGEE. This CDR3 comprises 15 residues. Trimming cost V 5 bases and J 6 bases, with 19 bases left between them. The CDR3 DNA sequence: TGTGCCAGCAGTGGTCCAGGGGCGGGCGCGGATACGCAGTATTTT. This sequence encodes CASSGPGAGADTQYF.